The 21 T cell receptor beta chains presented below share a single source sample, sequenced in a study of beta chain features in type 1 diabetes. Study findings and constraints: Among patients with Type 1 diabetes, TCRB CDR3s were moderately but significantly shorter in every one of the four CD4+ subsets.

The whole isolated RNA underwent reverse transcription, so sequencing captured expressed TCRB transcripts. Produced via immunoSEQ multiplex PCR; TCRdb's table is partial and in-frame only. Here the sample spans around 600,000 clones, about an eighth being singletons. Antigens for these TCRs are unknown. The specimen sequenced was naive CD4+ T cells from blood. The receptors originated from a man aged 25-45 years with type 1 diabetes.

The CDR3 is CASSLGLARGWNSWQPQHF. As DNA, the CDR3 is TGTGCCAGCAGCTTAGGTCTCGCCAGGGGGTGGAATTCATGGCAGCCCCAGCATTTT. The chain couples TRBV7-9 to TRBJ1-5; 7 nucleotides match TRBD1. The CDR3 spans 19 residues. V gave up 1 base and J gave up 7 bases; unmatched junction bases: 19. Germline V lookup: CDR1 SEHNR, CDR2 FQNEAQ (reference sequence).

The rearrangement joins TRBV18 to TRBJ1-4; a weak D match, TRBD1 (5 bases). The germline gives CDR1 KGHSH, CDR2 LQKENI. Trimming left V 3 bases short and J 0 bases short, with 11 bases between. CDR3 length: 16 residues. CDR3 sequence reads: CASSPGAPTTNEKLFF. The DNA of the CDR3 is TGTGCCAGCTCACCTGGGGCCCCAACAACTAATGAAAAACTGTTTTTT. Drawing the rest from reference TRBV18 and TRBJ1-4, the complete variable domain is NAGVMQNPRHLVRRRGQEARLRCSPMKGHSHVYWYRQLPEEGLKFMVYLQKENIIDESGMPKERFSAEFPKEGPSILRIQQVVRGDSAAYFCASSPGAPTTNEKLFFGSGTQLSVL.

This clone was recorded a few times. This chain joins TRBV9 and TRBJ1-2; TRBD1 matches 8 bases. V was pared by 3 bases and J by 7 bases, with 5 bases of the junction left unmatched. Germline CDR1 reads SGDLS; CDR2 reads YYNGEE. The CDR3 runs 13 residues. This CDR3 reads CASSAHDRGGYTF. Written as DNA, the CDR3 is TGTGCCAGCAGCGCCCATGACAGGGGTGGCTACACCTTC.

This chain joins TRBV30 and TRBJ1-4, with a tentative D call TRBD1 (5 bases). The V end was cut by 3 bases, the J end by 4 bases, with 9 bases between. Germline V gives CDR1 GTSNPN, CDR2 SVGIG (reference sequence). The CDR3 loop spans 13 amino acids. The DNA for the CDR3 is TGTGCCTGGAGCGACAGAATTAATGAAAAACTGTTTTTT. Amino acid sequence: CAWSDRINEKLFF.

This clone occurred a few times. The chain is built from TRBV7-2 and TRBJ1-2, with D unclear. The V gene lost 6 bases and the J gene lost 3 bases, with 8 bases spanning the gap. This CDR3 region has 12 residues. Germline CDR1 and CDR2: SGHTA and FQGNSA. The CDR3 loop reads CASSVGYYGYTF. CDR3 coding DNA: TGTGCCAGCAGTGTAGGGTACTATGGCTACACCTTC.

J is TRBJ1-2 and V is TRBV11-3; D is ambiguous. The germline V and J ends were trimmed by 1 base and 2 bases, with 11 bases remaining between them. Germline CDR1 and CDR2: SGHNT and YENEEA. This CDR3 region has 15 residues. This CDR3 is CASSLGSGANYGYTF. The CDR3 DNA reads as TGTGCCAGCAGCTTAGGATCGGGCGCGAACTATGGCTACACCTTC.

CDR3 coding DNA: TGCGCCAGCAGCCAAGGTCCGACGAGGCCTGAAAAACTGTTTTTT. Protein sequence: CASSQGPTRPEKLFF. The chain employs TRBV4-3 and TRBJ1-4; no clear D. The CDR3 totals 15 residues. The V and J ends lost 1 base and 7 bases respectively, with 13 bases between them. Germline CDR1 LGHNA, CDR2 YSLEER.

The V and J genes are TRBV30 and TRBJ2-1; 8 nucleotides agree with TRBD1. This CDR3 is built from 15 residues. Trimming cost V 6 bases and J 8 bases; bases outside gene matches: 15. The germline CDR1 and CDR2 sequences are GTSNPN and SVGIG (reference sequence). The CDR3 protein is CACSFRGLLGDEQFF. Here the CDR3 DNA reads TGTGCCTGCTCCTTCAGGGGGCTATTAGGCGATGAGCAGTTCTTC.

The V gene is TRBV5-1, the J gene TRBJ2-3, with TRBD2 matching over 8 bases. Germline loops: CDR1 SGHRS, CDR2 YFSETQ. The V and J ends lost 6 bases and 1 base, in that order; junction bases with no gene match: 4. The CDR3 covers 14 residues. The CDR3 sequence: CASTLTSGTDTQYF. Here the CDR3 DNA reads TGCGCCAGCACCCTGACTAGCGGCACAGATACGCAGTATTTT.

The gene calls are TRBV4-2 and TRBJ2-5; 7 bases are shared with TRBD2. From germline, CDR1 is LGHNA and CDR2 YNFKEQ. Unmatched junction bases numbered 8, after V lost 0 bases and J lost 7 bases. This CDR3 comprises 15 residues. The CDR3 DNA sequence: TGTGCCAGCAGCCAAGATCGGGGAGGGCGGGGGACCCAGTACTTC. Its translation: CASSQDRGGRGTQYF.

This chain joins TRBV7-2 and TRBJ2-2; D may correspond to TRBD1 or TRBD2 (5 bases each). CDR3 length: 15 residues. Between the trimmed V and J ends, which lost 6 bases and 1 base, there was a span of 12 bases. Germline CDR1 reads SGHTA; CDR2 reads FQGNSA. This CDR3 is CASRTGTVNTGELFF. In nucleotides, the CDR3 is TGTGCCAGCAGGACCGGGACCGTGAACACCGGGGAGCTGTTTTTT.

The genes are TRBV5-6 and TRBJ1-1; weak D call: TRBD1 (5 bases). The V gene lost 0 bases and the J gene lost 1 base, with 10 bases spanning the gap. CDR1 SGHDT and CDR2 YYEEEE come from the germline V gene. This CDR3 comprises 15 residues. CDR3 amino acids: CASSLVGGKNTEAFF. CDR3 nucleotides: TGTGCCAGCAGCTTGGTTGGGGGGAAGAACACTGAAGCTTTCTTT.

This clone was found a few times. The chain couples TRBV6-5 to TRBJ2-1; possibly TRBD1 for D (6 bases). CDR3 size: 15 residues. Looked up from germline, CDR1 is MNHEY and CDR2 is SVGAGI. Trimming stripped 2 bases from V and 7 bases from J, with 15 bases between. CDR3 in amino acids: CASSYATPGVNEQFF. In DNA form, the CDR3 reads TGTGCCAGCAGTTACGCAACCCCAGGGGTAAATGAGCAGTTCTTC.

This clone was recorded many times. V is TRBV23-1 and J is TRBJ1-6, with 12 bases that match TRBD1. TRBV23-1 is given ORF status, its function remaining uncertain. V was clipped by 0 bases and J by 9 bases; unmatched bases: 12. This CDR3 contains 19 residues. The CDR3 sequence: CASSQSPGTGGRLCSPLHF. For the CDR3, the DNA is TGCGCCAGCAGTCAATCCCCAGGGACAGGGGGCAGGCTGTGTTCACCCCTCCACTTT.

This clone occurred a few times. V is TRBV2 and J is TRBJ1-5, with 8 positions matching TRBD1. The CDR3 length is 16 residues. V dropped 2 bases and J dropped 3; count of bases not matched to a gene: 6. Germline loops: CDR1 SNHLY, CDR2 FYNNEI. CDR3 nucleotides: TGTGCCAGCAGTGAAAGTACAGGGGGGAACAATCAGCCCCAGCATTTT. Amino acids: CASSESTGGNNQPQHF. Based on the CDR3 plus reference TRBV2 and TRBJ1-5, the full variable domain is EPEVTQTPSHQVTQMGQEVILRCVPISNHLYFYWYRQILGQKVEFLVSFYNNEISEKSEIFDDQFSVERPDGSNFTLKIRSTKLEDSAMYFCASSESTGGNNQPQHFGDGTRLSIL.

This clone was found a few times. V is TRBV10-3 and J is TRBJ1-2; D not resolved. This CDR3 is built from 14 residues. Trimming removed 11 bases at V and 7 bases at J, with 23 bases between. The V gene's germline CDR1 is ENHRY and CDR2 SYGVKD. The CDR3 region is CAATRPSGEGGYTF. In DNA form, the CDR3 reads TGTGCCGCCACTCGGCCCTCGGGCGAAGGTGGCTACACCTTC.

This clone was seen a handful of times. V gene TRBV5-1 combines with J gene TRBJ2-5, with a tentative D call TRBD1 (5 bases). The CDR3 is made up of 13 amino acids. Per germline, CDR1 SGHRS and CDR2 YFSETQ. Trimming removed 5 bases at V and 4 bases at J, with 12 bases between. The CDR3 bases are TGCGCCAGCAGTTACCAGGGTCGAGAGACCCAGTACTTC. As protein: CASSYQGRETQYF.

In regard to this clone: This sample also contains other DNA sequences that code for the same CDR3. The chain recombines TRBV29-1 with TRBJ2-7; 9 bases line up with TRBD1. V gave up 5 bases and J gave up 0 bases; unmatched junction bases: 2. The V gene's germline CDR1 is SQVTM and CDR2 ANQGSEA. The CDR3 sequence is 13 residues long. The CDR3 DNA reads TGCAGCGTTACGGGACAGGGCTCCTACGAGCAGTACTTC. Translation gives CSVTGQGSYEQYF.

A few counts support this clone. V and J are TRBV18 and TRBJ2-1; 10 bases agree with TRBD1. Looked up from germline, CDR1 is KGHSH and CDR2 is LQKENI. V dropped 3 bases and J dropped 2; count of bases not matched to a gene: 7. The CDR3 covers 17 residues. The CDR3 sequence is CASSPNRGTGAYNEQFF. The CDR3 DNA sequence: TGTGCCAGCTCACCGAATCGCGGGACAGGGGCCTACAATGAGCAGTTCTTC.

This clone was counted between two and nine times. This chain connects TRBV7-2 to TRBJ1-5, with 9 bases matching TRBD1. There are 13 residues in the CDR3. Germline V gives CDR1 SGHTA, CDR2 FQGNSA. V was clipped by 5 bases and J by 10 bases; unmatched bases: 6. As DNA, the CDR3 is TGTGCCAGCAGCCGGACAGGGGAGTACCCCCAGCATTTT. It yields the protein CASSRTGEYPQHF.

The sample holds a few counts of this clone. The genes are TRBV14 and TRBJ1-4, with D maybe TRBD1 (6 bases). Germline CDR1 and CDR2: SGHDN and FVKESK. The CDR3 has 13 residues. The V and J ends lost 4 bases and 15 bases respectively, with 18 bases between them. The CDR3 spells CASSRALGAIVFF. CDR3 coding DNA: TGTGCCAGCAGCCGTGCCCTGGGGGCGATTGTGTTTTTT.